These 10 T cell receptor beta chains share one sample of origin, sequenced in a study of T cell responses to AZD1222 COVID-19 vaccine. Profiling relied on immunoSEQ multiplex PCR, and the TCRdb table lists in-frame clones only, not all of them. Of roughly 120,000 clones listed, approximately 85% are singletons. This sample comprised peripheral blood, obtained on day 0 of AZD1222 vaccination. All receptors derive from an adult in good health.

V is TRBV7-9 and J is TRBJ1-1; D is unclear. Germline V gene sequence: CDR1 SEHNR, CDR2 FQNEAQ (reference sequence). This CDR3 spans 13 amino acids. The V and J ends lost 5 bases and 4 bases respectively, with 11 bases between them. The CDR3 protein is CASSPDLITEAFF. The DNA of the CDR3 is TGTGCCAGCAGCCCGGACTTGATCACTGAAGCTTTCTTT.

The CDR3 nucleotides read TGTGCCAGCAGCCTCAAACAGGGGTTCCTGGAGCAGTACTTC. This gives the protein CASSLKQGFLEQYF. J is TRBJ2-7 and V is TRBV11-2; 7 nucleotides line up with TRBD1. CDR1 and CDR2 from the germline V gene are SGHAT and FQNNGV. V lost 5 bases and J lost 7; bases outside the gene matches: 11. This CDR3 is 14 amino acids long.

The chain has TRBV28 and TRBJ2-4; D not resolved. The CDR3 sequence is 17 residues long. V lost 4 bases and J 5 bases, leaving 21 bases between the germline ends. CDR1 and CDR2 (germline): MDHEN, SYDVKM. The CDR3 sequence: CASSSPIPRTWENIQYF. In DNA form, the CDR3 reads TGTGCCAGCAGTTCCCCTATCCCCCGAACTTGGGAAAACATTCAGTACTTC.

This sequence joins TRBV28 and TRBJ1-4; D perhaps matches TRBD1 (5 bases). The CDR3 covers 14 residues. The germline V and J ends were trimmed by 3 bases and 3 bases, with 8 bases remaining between them. CDR1 is MDHEN and CDR2 is SYDVKM in the germline V gene. DNA for the CDR3: TGTGCCAGCAGTTTGGTGGGGGCTAATGAAAAACTGTTTTTT. Its protein is CASSLVGANEKLFF. Looking up the rest from reference TRBV28 and TRBJ1-4 gives the full variable domain: DVKVTQSSRYLVKRTGEKVFLECVQDMDHENMFWYRQDPGLGLRLIYFSYDVKMKEKGDIPEGYSVSREKKERFSLILESASTNQTSMYLCASSLVGANEKLFFGSGTQLSVL.

The rearrangement links TRBV5-5 to TRBJ1-6; D might be TRBD1 (6 bases). The CDR3 length is 16 residues. Trimming pared 4 bases from V and 10 bases from J, leaving 21 bases between. CDR1 is SGHKS and CDR2 is YYEKEE in the germline V gene (reference sequence). CDR3 in DNA: TGTGCCAGCAGCCCGAGCGGGGGCGCGGTCGGGTCACCCCTCCACTTT. It is translated as CASSPSGGAVGSPLHF. Full variable domain (rest looked up from reference TRBV5-5 and TRBJ1-6): DAGVTQSPTHLIKTRGQQVTLRCSPISGHKSVSWYQQVLGQGPQFIFQYYEKEERGRGNFPDRFSARQFPNYSSELNVNALLLGDSALYLCASSPSGGAVGSPLHFGNGTRLTVT.

V is TRBV5-4 and J is TRBJ2-7; D assignment may be TRBD1 or TRBD2 (5 bases each). This CDR3 spans 15 amino acids. Trimming left V 0 bases short and J 7 bases short, with 17 bases between. Germline-derived CDR1 and CDR2 are SGHNT and YYREEE (reference sequence). CDR3 nucleotide sequence: TGTGCCAGCAGCTTGGGAGCGTTGGGGGATGCAGAGCAGTACTTC. This translates into CASSLGALGDAEQYF.

The chain carries TRBV5-4 and TRBJ2-1; the D gene is possibly TRBD2 (6 bases). V was pared by 0 bases and J by 11 bases, with 9 bases between. CDR1 and CDR2 from the germline V gene are SGHNT and YYREEE (reference sequence). The CDR3 length is 12 residues. CDR3 in amino acids: CASSLAGVKQFF. For the CDR3, the DNA is TGTGCCAGCAGCTTGGCGGGAGTTAAGCAGTTCTTC.

In its sample, this clone was seen once. The J gene is TRBJ1-2, the V gene TRBV28; weak D call: TRBD1 (5 bases). V was pared by 5 bases and J by 1 base, with 11 bases between. There are 14 residues in the CDR3. CDR1 and CDR2 (germline): MDHEN, SYDVKM. The CDR3 region is CASSAGPLNYGYTF. In DNA form, the CDR3 reads TGTGCCAGCAGTGCGGGACCGCTTAACTATGGCTACACCTTC.

The rearrangement joins TRBV7-6 to TRBJ2-7, with 13 nucleotides matching TRBD2. V lost 0 bases to trimming and J lost 2 bases; unmatched junction nucleotides: 13. The CDR3 runs to 20 residues. Germline values: CDR1 SGHVS, CDR2 FNYEAQ. The CDR3: CASSLALGLAGAATPYEQYF. CDR3 DNA sequence: TGTGCCAGCAGCTTAGCCCTCGGACTAGCGGGGGCCGCTACACCCTACGAGCAGTACTTC.

V usage is TRBV5-1 and J usage is TRBJ1-1; 7 nucleotides line up with TRBD1. V shed 6 bases and J 5 bases; nucleotides not matched to a gene: 16. The CDR3 covers 16 residues. Per the germline V gene, CDR1 is SGHRS and CDR2 is YFSETQ. CDR3 residues: CASTQDRSRAGTEAFF. For the CDR3, the DNA is TGCGCCAGCACCCAGGACAGGAGCCGCGCGGGAACTGAAGCTTTCTTT.